This T cell receptor beta chain originates from a study of blood T cell repertoires in COVID-19. In the study overall: T cells, B-cell-depleted T cells, or PBMCs supplied cDNA or gDNA.

The germline V and J ends were trimmed by 5 bases and 9 bases, with 13 bases remaining between them. In germline, CDR1 is WNHNN, CDR2 SYGVQD (reference sequence). The CDR3 consists of 12 residues. As processed by the authors: Researchers report that nucleated cell counts were estimated from reference gene primer amplification. Clones were sequenced by immunoSEQ multiplex PCR, and TCRdb holds only the in-frame ones, with some missing. V and J calls and clone size are copied from that table; D and trimming were computed from the DNA. This sample has around 80,000 clones, with more than 60% found just once.

The chain carries TRBV10-1 and TRBJ1-1, with D perhaps matching TRBD1 (6 bases). The source is a woman of 80 years or more with active or convalescent COVID-19. The sample taken for sequencing was peripheral blood. The CDR3 reads CASSKDSFKAFF. CDR3 sequence (DNA): TGCGCCAGCAGTAAGGACAGTTTCAAAGCTTTCTTT.